The 10 T cell receptor beta chains below all came from one sample that was sequenced in a study of T-cell memory formation after mild COVID-19. From the 5' RACE reads, TCRdb called clonotypes with MiXCR, one entry per CDR3 protein. The sample comprises 250,000 to 400,000 distinct CDR3 sequences, roughly an eighth of which are singletons, and roughly a fifth rests with the top ten. Sequencing was carried out using PBMCs or a T cell subset sorted from them (not recorded which). Every receptor here comes from a man aged 18 to 30 who had mild COVID-19 (a few samples of this study predate the infection). Cell type and time point are not known.

This clonotype was observed a few times. The gene calls are TRBV6-2 or TRBV6-3 and TRBJ1-1; 10 nucleotides match TRBD1. Germline-derived CDR1 and CDR2 are MNHEY and SVGEGT. The CDR3 has 15 amino acids. The V segment lost 6 bases and the J segment 1 base; nucleotides outside the gene matches: 5. CDR3 amino acids: CASRTGGAGNTEAFF. CDR3 in DNA: TGTGCCAGCAGGACAGGGGGCGCGGGGAACACTGAAGCTTTCTTT.

This clonotype was detected only a few times. The V and J genes are TRBV3-1 and TRBJ1-1, with a tentative D call TRBD1 (5 bases). CDR3 length: 13 amino acids. Germline values: CDR1 LGHDT, CDR2 YNNKEL (reference sequence). Between the trimmed V and J ends, which lost 0 bases and 4 bases, there was a span of 6 bases. CDR3 DNA sequence: TGTGCCAGCAGCCAAGACGGGGGCACTGAAGCTTTCTTT. As protein: CASSQDGGTEAFF.

The chain uses TRBV5-1 and TRBJ2-3; no clear D gene. The V gene's germline CDR1 is SGHRS and CDR2 YFSETQ. This CDR3 has 16 amino acids. Trimming stripped 9 bases from V and 0 bases from J, with 20 bases between. The CDR3 DNA reads as TGCGCCAATCCCCTTCCTGGGCCCGCTAGCACAGATACGCAGTATTTT. Translating it yields CANPLPGPASTDTQYF.

The chain joins TRBV7-3 to TRBJ2-3; TRBD1 matches 7 bases. Germline trimming cut 5 bases from V and 2 bases from J; bases unmatched to any gene: 7. Germline CDR1 is SGHTA and CDR2 is FQGTGA. This CDR3 contains 15 residues. In DNA form, the CDR3 reads TGTGCCAGCAGCCAGAGGGGGCTTTACACAGATACGCAGTATTTT. Translating it yields CASSQRGLYTDTQYF.

This clonotype was counted only a few times. V and J are TRBV12-3 or TRBV12-4 and TRBJ1-1; possible D gene TRBD1, 5 bases. The CDR3 covers 15 residues. Trimming took off 2 bases at V and 5 bases at J, with 15 bases between the two ends. CDR3 DNA: TGTGCCAGCAGTTTATCCAAACAGGAATTAACTGAAGCTTTCTTT. Translation: CASSLSKQELTEAFF.

This clonotype was observed a few times. This chain connects TRBV7-9 to TRBJ2-5, with a possible D match to TRBD2 (7 bases). Trimming shortened V by 5 bases and J by 6 bases, and 10 bases separated the two germline ends. Germline V gives CDR1 SEHNR, CDR2 FQNEAQ (reference sequence). This CDR3 has 12 amino acids. CDR3 residues: CASSLGGQTQYF. For the CDR3, the DNA is TGTGCCAGCAGCCTCGGGGGGCAGACCCAGTACTTC.

This clonotype has just a few counts. CDR3 in DNA: TGCAGCGTCACTAGGGGGGGCCAAGAGACCCAGTACTTC. It specifies CSVTRGGQETQYF. The rearrangement uses TRBV29-1 and TRBJ2-5; possibly TRBD2 for D (7 bases). The germline CDR1 and CDR2 sequences are SQVTM and ANQGSEA. The CDR3 runs 13 residues. V was clipped by 6 bases and J by 1 base, with 12 bases between them.

There are a few counts of this clonotype. V and J are TRBV15 and TRBJ2-7; D unclear. CDR3 length: 13 amino acids. Per the germline V gene, CDR1 is LNHNV and CDR2 is YYDKDF (reference sequence). Trimming removed 0 bases at V and 6 bases at J, with 9 bases between. The CDR3 is CATSRDTTGEQYF. In DNA, the CDR3 is TGTGCCACCAGCAGAGATACGACGGGCGAGCAGTACTTC.

This clonotype turned up a few times. In nucleotides, the CDR3 is TGTGCCAGCAGAAGAGACCCGAACACTGAAGCTTTCTTT. Translated, it gives CASRRDPNTEAFF. This sequence joins TRBV12-3 or TRBV12-4 and TRBJ1-1; D uncertain. Trimming cost V 6 bases and J 1 base, with 9 bases left between them. There are 13 residues in the CDR3.

J is TRBJ2-7 and V is TRBV6-5; D is unclear. V was trimmed by 10 bases and J by 2 bases, leaving 15 bases between them. The CDR3 runs to 13 residues. Germline lookup yields CDR1 MNHEY and CDR2 SVGAGI. This CDR3 is CATFRAGTYEQYF. CDR3 sequence (DNA): TGTGCCACCTTCCGGGCAGGAACCTACGAGCAGTACTTC.